The present T cell receptor beta chain was sequenced within a study of blood T cell repertoires in COVID-19. Study in general: Some COVID-19 samples were acute and others convalescent; all came from the United States, Italy and Spain.

This CDR3 comprises 15 residues. The germline CDR1 and CDR2 sequences are SGHTA and FQGNSA. V lost 1 base and J lost 2; bases outside the gene matches: 1. Measured with immunoSEQ multiplex PCR; TCRdb has only the in-frame clones, and not every one. The sample records a few hundred thousand clones, about 89% being singletons. The chain is built from TRBV7-2 and TRBJ1-2, with 10 bases that match TRBD1. The TCR sequence derives from a woman between 50 and 59 years old who had recovered from COVID-19. The sequencing sample was made of peripheral blood. CDR3: CASSLVGQGNYGYTF. Written as DNA, the CDR3 is TGTGCCAGCAGCTTAGTGGGACAGGGGAACTATGGCTACACCTTC.